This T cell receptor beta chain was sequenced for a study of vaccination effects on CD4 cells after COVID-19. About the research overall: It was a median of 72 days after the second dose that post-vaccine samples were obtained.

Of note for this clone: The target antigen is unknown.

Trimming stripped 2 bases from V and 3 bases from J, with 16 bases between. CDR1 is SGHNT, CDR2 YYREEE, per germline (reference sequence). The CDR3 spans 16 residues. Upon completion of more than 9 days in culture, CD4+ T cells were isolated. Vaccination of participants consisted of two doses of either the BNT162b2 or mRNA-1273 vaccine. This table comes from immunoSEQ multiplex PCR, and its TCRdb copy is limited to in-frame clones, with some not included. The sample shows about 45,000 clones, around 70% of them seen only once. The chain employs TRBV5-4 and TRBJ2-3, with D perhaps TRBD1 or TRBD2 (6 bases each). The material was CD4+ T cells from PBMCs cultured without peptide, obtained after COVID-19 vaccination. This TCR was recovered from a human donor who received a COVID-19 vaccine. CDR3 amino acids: CASSFDGGRGTDTQYF. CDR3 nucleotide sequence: TGTGCCAGCAGCTTCGACGGGGGCCGGGGGACAGATACGCAGTATTTT.